This T cell receptor (beta chain) derives from a study of blood T cell repertoires in COVID-19. For the study at large: The origin of the acute and convalescent COVID-19 samples was the United States, Italy and Spain. In each case, the material was cDNA or gDNA derived from T cells, B-cell-depleted T cells, or PBMCs.

This CDR3 region has 16 residues. Germline V lookup: CDR1 WNHNN, CDR2 SYGVQD (reference sequence). The ends lost 0 bases at V and 0 bases at J; junction bases unmatched: 0. Original methodology: Estimates of nucleated cell counts were drawn from the amplification of reference gene primers. This table comes from immunoSEQ multiplex PCR, and its TCRdb copy is limited to in-frame clones, with some not included. V, J and clone size are those of that table, while D and trimming were read from the DNA. The sample records tens of thousands of clones, 70% to 75% being singletons. The gene calls are TRBV10-1 and TRBJ2-3, with 10 positions matching TRBD2. The receptor was isolated from a man aged 50 to 60 with active or convalescent COVID-19. Sample: peripheral blood. CDR3 bases: TGCGCCAGCAGTGAGTCGACTAGCGGGAGCACAGATACGCAGTATTTT. Amino acids: CASSESTSGSTDTQYF.